The text below deals with one TCR beta chain. What it binds is unknown. Treatment specified: 15 to 20 received Ad26.COV2.S at low or high dose, single or two shots; roughly five received placebo; per-sample allocation not given. Samples came from day 63 after the first vaccine or placebo injection. An 18-55-year-old adult in Boston served as donor. Libraries were prepared by immunoSEQ multiplex PCR; TCRdb keeps only in-frame clonotypes and omits some of them. The sample includes 450,000 to 550,000 clones, 89% seen only once; the top ten take 1.7%. The CDR3 totals 17 residues. With 5 bases removed from V and 2 bases from J, the gap between germline ends came to 19 bases. Germline lookup yields CDR1 SGHTA and CDR2 FQGTGA. This sample is drawn from a study of Ad26.COV2.S vaccination and SARS-CoV-2 variants. Study background: Once, or twice with 56 days between doses, Ad26.COV2.S was given intramuscularly.

Findings and caveats of the study: Among vaccine recipients, spike-specific TCR breadth exceeded that of placebo recipients.

The chain uses TRBV7-3 and TRBJ2-1; possibly TRBD2 for D (7 bases). This TCR was sampled from a person aged 18-60 years who received the Ad26.COV2.S COVID-19 vaccine or a placebo. The sample in question was peripheral blood, obtained in a trial of Ad26.COV2.S vaccine versus placebo. CDR3 DNA: TGTGCCAGCAGCCCCTCCCTACGGGGGGCCCCCTACAATGAGCAGTTCTTC. It codes for CASSPSLRGAPYNEQFF.